This T cell receptor beta chain was retrieved from a study of cytomegalovirus exposure and HLA in healthy donors. Overall study findings and caveats: Many donors shared some public TCRs, even though most TCR sequences were rare. In a later analysis, TCR beta V- and J-gene trimming was associated with a missense DCLRE1C variant.

About this clone: Antigen unknown.

Germline V CDR1 and CDR2: GTSNPN, SVGIG (reference sequence). The CDR3 is made up of 15 amino acids. The V end lost 0 bases, the J end lost 3 bases, and 12 bases lay between the germline ends. The PCR used 60 Vbeta and 13 Jbeta primers. The repertoire was sequenced with immunoSEQ multiplex PCR; TCRdb's copy has only in-frame clones and lacks some. The sample shows about 150,000 clones, 75% to 85% of them seen only once. This sequence was found in a woman aged 45-60 years in good health and CMV-seropositive. The chain uses TRBV30 and TRBJ1-5, with D possibly matching TRBD1 (6 bases). The sample was PBMCs. The CDR3 sequence is CAWSVPRGVNQPQHF. CDR3 bases: TGTGCCTGGAGTGTACCCAGGGGCGTCAATCAGCCCCAGCATTTT. The full variable domain, with the rest looked up from reference TRBV30 and TRBJ1-5, is SQTIHQWPATLVQPVGSPLSLECTVEGTSNPNLYWYRQAAGRGLQLLFYSVGIGQISSEVPQNLSASRPQDRQFILSSKKLLLSDSGFYLCAWSVPRGVNQPQHFGDGTRLSIL.